This T cell receptor beta chain was profiled in a study of HIV-infected patients and healthy controls. Study-level findings and limits: HIV+ repertoires were severely depleted of MAIT alpha-chain CDR3s, unlike healthy controls. Size-matching overweighted rare events from HIV-infected data when comparing patients with controls.

This clonotype showed up many times. Its target is unknown. Reverse transcription used roughly 480 ng RNA and constant-region primers for alpha and beta. Each of the alpha and beta chains got its own library through chain-specific third strand synthesis with indices. Priming off the SP2 site generated the second strand. TCRdb processed the 5' RACE reads anew with MiXCR; each CDR3 protein has one entry. Here the sample spans some 19,000 distinct CDR3 sequences, around 10% being singletons. The CDR3 is made up of 16 amino acids. Per the germline V gene, CDR1 is MNHEY and CDR2 is SVGAGI. V lost 4 bases to trimming and J lost 3 bases, with 13 bases between them. No cell fractionation was done, so the repertoire covers all unsorted peripheral blood T cells.

Sequencing input: blood. The TCR was taken from an adult in good health. V usage is TRBV6-5 and J usage is TRBJ1-6, with a tentative D call TRBD1 (6 bases). DNA for the CDR3: TGTGCCAGCAGTTCGGACAGCTCAGTCTATAATTCACCCCTCCACTTT. Protein product: CASSSDSSVYNSPLHF.